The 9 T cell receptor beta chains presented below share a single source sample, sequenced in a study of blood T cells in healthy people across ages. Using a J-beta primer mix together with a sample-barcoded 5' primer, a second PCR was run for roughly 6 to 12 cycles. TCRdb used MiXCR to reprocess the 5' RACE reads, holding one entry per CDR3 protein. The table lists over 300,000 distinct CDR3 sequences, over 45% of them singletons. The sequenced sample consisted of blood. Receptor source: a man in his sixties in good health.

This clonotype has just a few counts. The chain's CDR3 is CSASRGDRSPLHF. CDR3 DNA: TGCAGTGCTAGTAGAGGGGACCGTTCACCCCTCCACTTT. The J gene is TRBJ1-6, the V gene TRBV20-1; weak D call: TRBD1 (5 bases). Germline loops: CDR1 DFQATT, CDR2 SNEGSKA (reference sequence). With 3 bases removed from V and 9 bases from J, the gap between germline ends came to 12 bases. The length of the CDR3 is 13 residues.

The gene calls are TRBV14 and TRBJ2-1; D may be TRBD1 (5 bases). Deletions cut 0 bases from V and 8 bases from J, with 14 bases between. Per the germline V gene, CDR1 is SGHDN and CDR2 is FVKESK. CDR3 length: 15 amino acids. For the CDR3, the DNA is TGTGCCAGCAGCCAAGATCTATCAGGGTTGGATGAGCAGTTCTTC. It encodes CASSQDLSGLDEQFF. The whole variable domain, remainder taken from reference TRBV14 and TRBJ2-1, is EAGVTQFPSHSVIEKGQTVTLRCDPISGHDNLYWYRRVMGKEIKFLLHFVKESKQDESGMPNNRFLAERTGGTYSTLKVQPAELEDSGVYFCASSQDLSGLDEQFFGPGTRLTVL.

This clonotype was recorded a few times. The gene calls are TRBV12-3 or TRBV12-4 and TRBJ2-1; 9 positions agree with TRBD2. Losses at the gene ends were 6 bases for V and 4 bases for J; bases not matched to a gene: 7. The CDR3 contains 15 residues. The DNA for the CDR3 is TGTGCCAGCAGACTGGGACTAGCAATTTACAATGAGCAGTTCTTC. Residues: CASRLGLAIYNEQFF.

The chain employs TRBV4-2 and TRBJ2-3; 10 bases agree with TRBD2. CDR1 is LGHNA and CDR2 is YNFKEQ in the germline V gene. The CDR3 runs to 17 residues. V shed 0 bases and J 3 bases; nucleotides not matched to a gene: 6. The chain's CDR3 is CASSQERAGGPTDTQYF. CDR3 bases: TGTGCCAGCAGCCAAGAACGAGCGGGAGGGCCAACAGATACGCAGTATTTT.

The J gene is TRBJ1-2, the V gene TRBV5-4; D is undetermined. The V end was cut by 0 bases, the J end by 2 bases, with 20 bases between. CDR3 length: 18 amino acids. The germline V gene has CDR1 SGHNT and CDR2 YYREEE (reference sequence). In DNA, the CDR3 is TGTGCCAGCAGCTTGGAAGGAGAGAGGCGGGGAATAAACTATGGCTACACCTTC. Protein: CASSLEGERRGINYGYTF.

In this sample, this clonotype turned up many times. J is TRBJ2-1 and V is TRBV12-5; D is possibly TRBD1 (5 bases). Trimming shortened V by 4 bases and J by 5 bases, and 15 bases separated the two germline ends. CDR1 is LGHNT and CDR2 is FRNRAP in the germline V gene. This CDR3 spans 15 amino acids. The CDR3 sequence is CASGWGGRADNEQFF. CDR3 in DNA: TGTGCTAGTGGTTGGGGCGGCAGGGCCGACAATGAGCAGTTCTTC.

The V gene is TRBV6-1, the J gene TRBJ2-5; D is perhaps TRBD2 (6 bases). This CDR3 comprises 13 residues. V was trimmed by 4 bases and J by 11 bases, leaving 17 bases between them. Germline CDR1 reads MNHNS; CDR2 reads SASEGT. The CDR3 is CASSGSATGEQYF. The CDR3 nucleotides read TGTGCCAGCAGTGGATCGGCCACGGGGGAGCAGTACTTC.

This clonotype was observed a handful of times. The CDR3 loop reads CSVVGRATDTQYF. The DNA for the CDR3 is TGCAGCGTTGTTGGCAGGGCGACAGATACGCAGTATTTT. The chain combines TRBV29-1 with TRBJ2-3, with D maybe TRBD1 (5 bases). Per germline, CDR1 SQVTM and CDR2 ANQGSEA. Deletions cut 4 bases from V and 3 bases from J, with 11 bases between. The CDR3 has 13 residues.

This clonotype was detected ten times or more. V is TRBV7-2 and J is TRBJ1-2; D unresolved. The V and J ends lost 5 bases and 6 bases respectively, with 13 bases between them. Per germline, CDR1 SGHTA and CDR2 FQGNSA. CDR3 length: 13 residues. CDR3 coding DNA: TGTGCCAGCAGCCCGAGGGATCGGGATGGCTACACCTTC. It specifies CASSPRDRDGYTF.